This T cell receptor beta chain emerged from a study of blood T cells in healthy people across ages. A word on this clonotype: Its specificity is not known.

Alongside a J-beta primer mix, a sample-barcoded 5' primer served in a second PCR lasting roughly 7 to 11 cycles. The template-switch adaptor was a 5' adaptor with 12 random nucleotides. It tagged each cDNA molecule. One entry per CDR3 protein, called by TCRdb with MiXCR from the 5' RACE reads. The sample yields 910,000 or so distinct CDR3 sequences, roughly half seen once. Germline V gene lookup returns CDR1 MNHEY and CDR2 SVGEGT. V lost 2 bases and J lost 6; bases outside the gene matches: 3. CDR3 length: 14 amino acids. Whole-study findings and limits: It was not known whether donors were CMV positive (a possible confounder of expanded clonotype changes). Conclusively comparing naive with antigen-experienced cells was impossible with unsorted PBMCs.

The chain employs TRBV6-2 or TRBV6-3 and TRBJ2-1; 8 bases agree with TRBD2. This TCR came from a woman aged 55-75 years in good health. Sequenced material: blood. CDR3 DNA: TGTGCCAGCAGTTACACGGGAGGGTTCAATGAGCAGTTCTTC. Its protein product is CASSYTGGFNEQFF.